This T cell receptor beta chain was found in a study of blood T cells in healthy people across ages. For the second PCR, which ran for about 7 to 11 cycles, a sample-barcoded 5' primer and a J-beta primer mix were used. One entry per CDR3 protein results from TCRdb running MiXCR on the 5' RACE reads. Of around 900,000 distinct CDR3 sequences listed, roughly half are singletons. J was trimmed by 2 bases and V by 1 base; bases with no gene match: 6. CDR3 length: 15 amino acids. Germline CDR1 and CDR2: DFQATT and SNEGSKA (reference sequence). This TCR came from a woman in her sixties or seventies in good health. Sequenced: blood. The chain is built from TRBV20-1 and TRBJ2-7, with 9 bases that match TRBD1. For the CDR3, the DNA is TGCAGTGCTAGAGTCTGGGACAGGGCCGCCTACGAGCAGTACTTC. Its translation: CSARVWDRAAYEQYF.